This TCR beta chain emerged from a study of spatial heterogeneity in lung cancer. Study summary: The correlation between TCR transcript counts in tumor regions and a T cell module score from matched bulk RNA-seq was strong. Findings of the study overall: Counts that tracked tumor mutation counts were those of expanded intratumoral alpha and beta TCRs.

Germline V gives CDR1 SGHRS, CDR2 YFSETQ. Trimming removed 4 bases from V and 6 bases from J, with 16 bases in between. The CDR3 consists of 14 residues. Time point of the sample: sample taken at primary tumor resection. There were 75 or so donors, all of them untreated patients with early-stage non-small cell lung cancer. Sequencing was performed on whole RNA extracted from tumor and nontumor lung tissue, or from frozen PBMC, and the material was left unsorted. This clonotype was recorded at least ten times. The antigen remains undetermined. This beta chain represents an off-target read in a library built for alpha chains; its size is of limited meaning. TCRdb used MiXCR to reprocess the 5' RACE reads, holding one entry per CDR3 protein. Among 13,000 or so distinct CDR3 sequences, approximately 5.6% were seen once, and the ten largest hold around 10%.

This receptor was identified in a female donor with early-stage non-small cell lung cancer. Source: lung tumor tissue, taken at surgery. The chain has TRBV5-1 and TRBJ1-1, with a possible D match to TRBD1 (5 bases). CDR3: CASSPGLPGAEAFF. In DNA form, the CDR3 reads TGCGCCAGCAGCCCGGGACTCCCCGGGGCTGAAGCTTTCTTT.